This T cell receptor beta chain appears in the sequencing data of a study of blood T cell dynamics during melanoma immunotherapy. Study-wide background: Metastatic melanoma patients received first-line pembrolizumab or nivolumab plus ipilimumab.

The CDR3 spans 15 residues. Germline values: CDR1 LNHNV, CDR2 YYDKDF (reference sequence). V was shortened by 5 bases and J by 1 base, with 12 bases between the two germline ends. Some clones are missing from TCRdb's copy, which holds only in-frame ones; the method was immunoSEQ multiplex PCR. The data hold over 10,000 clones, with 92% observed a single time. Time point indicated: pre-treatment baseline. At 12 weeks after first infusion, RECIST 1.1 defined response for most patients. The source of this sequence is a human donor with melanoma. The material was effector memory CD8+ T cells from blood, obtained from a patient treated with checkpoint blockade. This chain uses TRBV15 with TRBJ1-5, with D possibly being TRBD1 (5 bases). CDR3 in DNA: TGTGCCACCAGCTATGGGCGGGGGAGCAATCAGCCCCAGCATTTT. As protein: CATSYGRGSNQPQHF.